The sample holds one count of the clone carrying this TCR beta chain. The J segment lost 7 bases and the V segment lost 6 bases, leaving 11 bases of the junction unmatched. Per the germline V gene, CDR1 is SEHNR and CDR2 is FQNEAQ (reference sequence). The CDR3 consists of 17 residues. The sample is drawn from a study of shared clonotypes between healthy human individuals. Whole-study context: The study enrolled a couple of women and a few men aged 18 to 49. A donor's plate count was three for CD4 naive and three for CD4 memory; CD8 naive had two and CD8 memory one.

Naive CD45RA+ and memory CD45RA-negative subsets were split from CD4+ cells. Sequencing used immunoSEQ multiplex PCR; TCRdb keeps in-frame clones, though not all of them. The data contain roughly 2 million clones, 95% of them singletons. Sequenced input: naive CD4+ T cells sorted from blood. Subset defined: CD45RA+ positively selected. This chain links TRBV7-9 with TRBJ2-1, with TRBD2 identical over 14 bases. This receptor was identified in a man between 18 and 35 years old in good health. In nucleotides, the CDR3 is TGTGCCAGCAGTCCCCGGGGACTAGCGGGAGTGTGGAATGAGCAGTTCTTC. This sequence encodes CASSPRGLAGVWNEQFF.